The 17 T cell receptor beta chains presented below share a single source sample, sequenced in a study of cytomegalovirus exposure and HLA in healthy donors. Profiled with immunoSEQ multiplex PCR; TCRdb holds only in-frame clones, not every one. This sample carries 100,000 to 150,000 clones, roughly 89% of them seen once, and the ten largest clones take 2%. Sequencing input: PBMCs. The receptors stem from a woman younger than 35 in good health and CMV-seronegative.

The gene calls are TRBV5-6 and TRBJ2-3; maybe TRBD2 (6 bases). Germline CDR1 and CDR2: SGHDT and YYEEEE. The CDR3 is 13 amino acids. V lost 4 bases to trimming and J lost 2 bases, with 8 bases between them. The CDR3 protein is CASSRGTTDTQYF. The CDR3 coding sequence is TGTGCCAGCAGCCGGGGGACCACAGATACGCAGTATTTT.

The rearrangement joins TRBV10-3 to TRBJ2-7, with 11 bases lining up with TRBD2. With V trimmed by 4 bases and J by 2 bases, 13 bases remained unmatched. The CDR3 extends over 18 amino acids. Per the germline V gene, CDR1 is ENHRY and CDR2 is SYGVKD. The CDR3 sequence is CAISGRGQGTSGTYEQYF. The CDR3 DNA reads TGTGCCATCAGTGGTAGGGGACAAGGGACTAGCGGAACCTACGAGCAGTACTTC.

CDR3: CASSAGAWSGSNQPQHF. CDR3 coding DNA: TGTGCCAGTAGTGCAGGAGCTTGGTCAGGGAGCAATCAGCCCCAGCATTTT. The chain recombines TRBV19 with TRBJ1-5, with D possibly matching TRBD1 (5 bases). V lost 5 bases, J lost 1 base, and 18 bases lay in between. Germline assignment: CDR1 LNHDA and CDR2 SQIVND (reference sequence). This CDR3 has 17 amino acids.

This clone was seen only once. V usage is TRBV28 and J usage is TRBJ2-7; no reliable D call. CDR1 and CDR2 from the germline V gene are MDHEN and SYDVKM. V was pared by 5 bases and J by 3 bases, with 17 bases between. This CDR3 has 15 residues. The CDR3 nucleotides read TGTGCCAGCAGTAGACCTTCGGCGGAAGTCTACGAGCAGTACTTC. Its protein is CASSRPSAEVYEQYF.

The V call is TRBV19, the J call TRBJ2-7; 16 bases are shared with TRBD2. The trim removed 6 bases at V and 3 bases at J, leaving 5 bases unmatched. CDR1 is LNHDA, CDR2 SQIVND, per germline (reference sequence). The CDR3 length is 16 residues. This CDR3 is CASSLGLAGGIYEQYF. In DNA, the CDR3 is TGTGCCAGTAGCCTGGGACTAGCGGGGGGGATCTACGAGCAGTACTTC.

The chain couples TRBV7-9 to TRBJ2-5; D is perhaps TRBD2 (5 bases). Trimming removed 1 base at V and 2 bases at J, with 11 bases between. The CDR3 is 15 residues long. Germline lookup yields CDR1 SEHNR and CDR2 FQNEAQ (reference sequence). CDR3 sequence (DNA): TGTGCCAGCAGCTTAGTCCGTGGGGAGCAAGAGACCCAGTACTTC. Translation gives CASSLVRGEQETQYF.

The genes are TRBV7-9 and TRBJ1-4; D gene unclear. The V end was cut by 2 bases, the J end by 4 bases, with 17 bases between. Germline CDR1 and CDR2: SEHNR and FQNEAQ (reference sequence). There are 17 residues in the CDR3. The CDR3 coding sequence is TGTGCCAGCAGCTTATACCTTGGTTCGCAGTTTAATGAAAAACTGTTTTTT. Protein product: CASSLYLGSQFNEKLFF.

V gene TRBV28 combines with J gene TRBJ1-5; D possibly corresponds to TRBD1 (5 bases). The CDR3 is 12 amino acids. The germline CDR1 and CDR2 sequences are MDHEN and SYDVKM. V gave up 8 bases and J gave up 1 base, with 6 bases separating them. Here the CDR3 DNA reads TGTGCCAGCGGACACAGCAATCAGCCCCAGCATTTT. Translating gives CASGHSNQPQHF.

The chain couples TRBV29-1 to TRBJ2-1; tentative D call: TRBD1 (5 bases). CDR1 is SQVTM and CDR2 is ANQGSEA in the germline V gene. The CDR3 length is 13 residues. V shed 6 bases and J shed 8 bases, with 17 bases lying between them. The CDR3 here is CSVPWSLGDEQFF. The CDR3, as DNA: TGCAGCGTCCCCTGGTCCCTAGGGGATGAGCAGTTCTTC.

V and J are TRBV11-3 and TRBJ2-7; D is unclear. This CDR3 is 14 amino acids long. Trimming pared 5 bases from V and 4 bases from J, leaving 15 bases between. Germline assignment: CDR1 SGHNT and CDR2 YENEEA. CDR3: CASSPPVAAYEQYF. The DNA of the CDR3 is TGTGCCAGCAGCCCACCGGTTGCGGCATACGAGCAGTACTTC.

This chain connects TRBV28 to TRBJ1-1; tentative D call: TRBD1 (6 bases). This CDR3 spans 14 amino acids. Germline V lookup: CDR1 MDHEN, CDR2 SYDVKM. V dropped 5 bases and J dropped 1 base, with 11 bases sitting between them. CDR3 nucleotides: TGTGCCAGCAGTCCGGGGGGCCAGAACACTGAAGCTTTCTTT. The encoded protein is CASSPGGQNTEAFF.

This clone appeared once. The V call is TRBV5-4, the J call TRBJ2-2; 9 nucleotides line up with TRBD2. The V gene end was trimmed by 4 bases and the J gene end by 5 bases; junction bases not matched to a gene: 3. Germline V gene lookup returns CDR1 SGHNT and CDR2 YYREEE (reference sequence). The CDR3 is made up of 14 amino acids. The CDR3 loop reads CASSVTSGTGELFF. The CDR3 DNA sequence: TGTGCCAGCAGCGTCACTAGCGGGACCGGGGAGCTGTTTTTT.

The chain couples TRBV15 to TRBJ2-2, with D possibly matching TRBD1 (6 bases). Germline V gene data show CDR1 as LNHNV and CDR2 as YYDKDF (reference sequence). This CDR3 has 15 residues. Trimming shortened V by 0 bases and J by 1 base, and 6 bases separated the two germline ends. In nucleotides, the CDR3 is TGTGCCACCAGCAGAGAGGACAGGAACACCGGGGAGCTGTTTTTT. Amino acids: CATSREDRNTGELFF.

In nucleotides, the CDR3 is TGTGCCAGCAACACAGGGGCAACTAATGAAAAACTGTTTTTT. Translated, it gives CASNTGATNEKLFF. The chain combines TRBV6-5 with TRBJ1-4, with 7 bases identical to TRBD1. This CDR3 contains 14 residues. Germline V CDR1 and CDR2: MNHEY, SVGAGI. V gave up 7 bases and J gave up 0 bases; unmatched junction bases: 2.

About this clone: Distinct nucleotide sequences in the sample also encode this CDR3. The chain joins TRBV27 to TRBJ1-5; D is possibly TRBD1 (5 bases). This CDR3 spans 13 amino acids. The ends were cut back, 5 bases at V and 4 bases at J, with 9 bases in the middle. The germline V gene has CDR1 MNHEY and CDR2 SMNVEV (reference sequence). The CDR3 DNA reads as TGTGCCAGCAGTGGCGCAGGGAATCAGCCCCAGCATTTT. It encodes CASSGAGNQPQHF.

The rearrangement uses TRBV2 and TRBJ2-1; TRBD2 matches 12 bases. J was trimmed by 8 bases and V by 7 bases; bases with no gene match: 9. The CDR3 is made up of 15 amino acids. Germline CDR1 SNHLY, CDR2 FYNNEI. This chain's CDR3 is CASNTGTSGFDEQFF. Here the CDR3 DNA reads TGTGCCAGCAATACCGGGACTAGCGGGTTCGATGAGCAGTTCTTC.

V gene TRBV14 combines with J gene TRBJ2-7; 9 nucleotides match TRBD1. J gave up 2 bases and V 6 bases, and 8 bases lay outside the gene matches. Looked up from germline, CDR1 is SGHDN and CDR2 is FVKESK. This CDR3 has 15 residues. The DNA of the CDR3 is TGTGCCAGCAGACGCGCCGGGACAGGGCCCTACGAGCAGTACTTC. The encoded protein is CASRRAGTGPYEQYF.